This T cell receptor beta chain was captured by sequencing in a study of T cells in Graves' hyperthyroidism and ophthalmopathy. About the study: At the time of initial diagnosis and before any treatment, peripheral blood was collected.

Whole-study results and caveats: The model forecast ophthalmopathy, anticipating it by a median around 6.4 months before onset.

There are a few counts of this clonotype. The antigen is unknown. A much larger clone lies a single base off, so this may be a read error. There were TCR beta CDR3 regions amplified from RNA transcripts. The TCR CDR3 was amplified in a first-round RT-PCR using the HTBI primer set. Each CDR3 protein is one row after TCRdb ran MiXCR on the multiplex PCR reads. Of approximately 350,000 distinct CDR3 sequences listed, roughly 15% are singletons. Uncontrolled infection, other autoimmune disease, pregnancy or lactation barred patients from enrollment. PBMCs were obtained from about 9.9 ml fresh peripheral blood. Sequencing was carried out using blood. This TCR derives from an older woman with Graves' ophthalmopathy.

CDR3 nucleotides: TGCTCCAGCAGCGGGGACGGGGTTCGGGAGCAGTTCTTC. Its protein product is CSSSGDGVREQFF. The chain joins TRBV5-1 to TRBJ2-1, with 7 bases that match TRBD2. This CDR3 has 13 amino acids. The germline gives CDR1 SGHRS, CDR2 YFSETQ.